This entry lists 23 T cell receptor beta chains sequenced from one sample in a study of T cells in Graves' hyperthyroidism and ophthalmopathy. Amplification of TCR beta CDR3 regions was performed using RNA transcripts as template. TCR CDR3 underwent first-round RT-PCR with the HTBI primer set. Via MiXCR, TCRdb re-called the multiplex PCR reads, giving one row per CDR3 protein. The sample has some 770,000 distinct CDR3 sequences; over 15% are singletons. The specimen sequenced was blood. These receptor sequences come from a man younger than 35 with Graves' hyperthyroidism.

This clonotype has at least ten counts. The chain couples TRBV28 to TRBJ2-2; possibly TRBD1 for D (5 bases). The CDR3 spans 14 residues. V was clipped by 8 bases and J by 6 bases, with 16 bases between them. Germline loops: CDR1 MDHEN, CDR2 SYDVKM. CDR3 sequence: CASSLSGWAGELFF. As DNA, the CDR3 is TGTGCCAGCTCCCTCTCAGGGTGGGCCGGGGAGCTGTTTTTT. Full variable domain (rest looked up from reference TRBV28 and TRBJ2-2): DVKVTQSSRYLVKRTGEKVFLECVQDMDHENMFWYRQDPGLGLRLIYFSYDVKMKEKGDIPEGYSVSREKKERFSLILESASTNQTSMYLCASSLSGWAGELFFGEGSRLTVL.

This clonotype has at least ten counts. The gene calls are TRBV7-8 and TRBJ1-6; D is ambiguous. V lost 5 bases and J 8 bases, leaving 4 bases between the germline ends. Looked up from germline, CDR1 is SGHVS and CDR2 is FQNEAQ. CDR3 size: 11 residues. The CDR3 reads CASSGDSPLHF. The CDR3 coding sequence is TGTGCCAGCAGCGGAGATTCACCCCTCCACTTT. Full variable domain (missing parts from reference TRBV7-8 and TRBJ1-6): GAGVSQSPRYKVAKRGQDVALRCDPISGHVSLFWYQQALGQGPEFLTYFQNEAQLDKSGLPSDRFFAERPEGSVSTLKIQRTQQEDSAVYLCASSGDSPLHFGNGTRLTVT.

The J gene is TRBJ2-5, the V gene TRBV7-6, with 10 nucleotides matching TRBD2. V lost 5 bases to trimming and J lost 7 bases; unmatched junction nucleotides: 13. Germline V lookup: CDR1 SGHVS, CDR2 FNYEAQ. The CDR3 extends over 16 amino acids. CDR3 loop: CASSPLGLAGAVTQYF. The CDR3 nucleotides are TGTGCCAGCAGCCCTTTGGGGCTAGCGGGAGCAGTGACCCAGTACTTC.

This clonotype was seen a handful of times. The chain has TRBV20-1 and TRBJ2-7, with D tentatively TRBD2 (6 bases). Trimming stripped 5 bases from V and 6 bases from J, with 11 bases between. This CDR3 comprises 11 residues. Germline V lookup: CDR1 DFQATT, CDR2 SNEGSKA (reference sequence). The CDR3 here is CSASLGGEQYF. As DNA, the CDR3 is TGCAGTGCTTCTCTGGGGGGCGAGCAGTACTTC.

The sample holds many counts of this clonotype. The rearrangement joins TRBV7-2 to TRBJ2-1, with 8 bases that match TRBD2. Looked up from germline, CDR1 is SGHTA and CDR2 is FQGNSA. Germline trimming cut 8 bases from V and 4 bases from J; bases unmatched to any gene: 4. The CDR3 runs 13 residues. CDR3 nucleotides: TGTGCCAGCTGCGGGACTAGTTACAATGAGCAGTTCTTC. Its translation is CASCGTSYNEQFF.

This clonotype occurred many times. The rearrangement uses TRBV28 and TRBJ2-3; no reliable D call. Per the germline V gene, CDR1 is MDHEN and CDR2 is SYDVKM. The CDR3 is 15 amino acids. V was cut by 2 bases and J by 6 bases, with 15 bases left in between. Here the CDR3 DNA reads TGTGCCAGCAGTTTAATAGGCAGTTTAGGGGATACGCAGTATTTT. This gives the protein CASSLIGSLGDTQYF.

This clonotype was found many times. This sequence joins TRBV7-2 and TRBJ1-2; weak D call: TRBD1 (6 bases). The germline gives CDR1 SGHTA, CDR2 FQGNSA. This CDR3 spans 14 amino acids. V shed 5 bases and J shed 2 bases, with 12 bases lying between them. DNA of the CDR3: TGTGCCAGCAGCGATTCGACAGGAAACTATGGCTACACCTTC. As protein: CASSDSTGNYGYTF.

This clonotype was seen more than once but under ten times. This chain joins TRBV6-1 and TRBJ2-3; D gene ambiguous. The V gene's germline CDR1 is MNHNS and CDR2 SASEGT. Trimming removed 6 bases at V and 2 bases at J, with 15 bases between. CDR3 length equals 15 residues. The chain's CDR3 is CASRLQGLLTDTQYF. The CDR3 nucleotides read TGTGCCAGCAGATTACAAGGTCTTCTCACAGATACGCAGTATTTT.

This clonotype was seen ten or more times. V gene TRBV7-4 combines with J gene TRBJ2-7, with D perhaps given as TRBD1 or TRBD2 (5 bases each). V lost 5 bases and J lost 6, with 26 bases in between. From germline, CDR1 is SGHVT and CDR2 SQSDAQ. This CDR3 is 17 amino acids long. The DNA of the CDR3 is TGTGCCAGCAGCGCCCCCACACCGGGACGCACTTTTCGCGAGCAGTACTTC. Amino acids: CASSAPTPGRTFREQYF.

In nucleotides, the CDR3 is TGTGCCTGGAGTGTACCCTCTGGACCTTTCTTT. Translated, it gives CAWSVPSGPFF. The gene calls are TRBV30 and TRBJ1-1, with D hard to call. V gave up 0 bases and J gave up 12 bases, with 11 bases separating them. This CDR3 region has 11 residues. Germline V gene sequence: CDR1 GTSNPN, CDR2 SVGIG (reference sequence).

This clonotype was seen a few times. The V call is TRBV27, the J call TRBJ2-6, with D unclear. Germline lookup yields CDR1 MNHEY and CDR2 SMNVEV (reference sequence). CDR3 length equals 18 residues. Trimming left V 2 bases short and J 0 bases short, with 14 bases between. Here the CDR3 reads CASSLKPQVLSGANVLTF. CDR3 nucleotide sequence: TGTGCCAGCAGTTTAAAACCCCAGGTTCTCTCTGGGGCCAACGTCCTGACTTTC.

The V call is TRBV6-2 or TRBV6-3, the J call TRBJ2-1, with D perhaps matching TRBD2 (6 bases). CDR1 and CDR2 (germline): MNHEY, SVGEGT. The CDR3 is made up of 15 amino acids. V was trimmed by 7 bases and J by 2 bases, leaving 15 bases between them. The CDR3 region is CASTEASVAYNEQFF. CDR3 DNA: TGTGCCAGCACCGAAGCTAGCGTGGCCTACAATGAGCAGTTCTTC.

This clonotype was recorded a few times. The V gene is TRBV4-3, the J gene TRBJ2-5; D gene ambiguous. The CDR3 spans 14 residues. V was pared by 1 base and J by 1 base, with 7 bases between. CDR1 and CDR2 (germline): LGHNA, YSLEER. The CDR3 loop reads CASSQVDSQETQYF. Here the CDR3 DNA reads TGCGCCAGCAGCCAAGTCGACTCCCAAGAGACCCAGTACTTC.

This clonotype has just a few counts. V is TRBV4-2 and J is TRBJ1-2, with 9 bases fitting TRBD1. The germline V gene encodes CDR1 LGHNA and CDR2 YNFKEQ. The length of the CDR3 is 17 residues. The ends lost 1 base at V and 0 bases at J; junction bases unmatched: 6. In DNA form, the CDR3 reads TGTGCCAGCAGCCAAGGTGGGACAGGGCCTTCTAACTATGGCTACACCTTC. This codes for CASSQGGTGPSNYGYTF.

The chain carries TRBV6-6 and TRBJ2-7; D may correspond to TRBD1 or TRBD2 (5 bases each). CDR1 is MNHNY, CDR2 SVGAGI, per germline (reference sequence). Trimming removed 0 bases at V and 6 bases at J, with 12 bases between. CDR3 length: 14 residues. The CDR3 sequence: CASSYSWGSGEQYF. The DNA of the CDR3 is TGTGCCAGCAGTTACTCGTGGGGGTCGGGCGAGCAGTACTTC.

This clonotype was observed many times. V usage is TRBV20-1 and J usage is TRBJ2-7, with D uncertain. Trimming removed 3 bases from V and 0 bases from J, with 9 bases in between. The CDR3 loop spans 13 amino acids. The V gene's germline CDR1 is DFQATT and CDR2 SNEGSKA (reference sequence). The CDR3, as DNA: TGCAGTGCTAGCCGGCGAAGCTCCTACGAGCAGTACTTC. Residues: CSASRRSSYEQYF.

There are many counts of this clonotype. The chain couples TRBV20-1 to TRBJ2-7, with 13 bases fitting TRBD2. The CDR3 extends over 15 amino acids. CDR1 is DFQATT and CDR2 is SNEGSKA in the germline V gene (reference sequence). Trimming removed 1 base from V and 4 bases from J; junction bases left unmatched: 4. In nucleotides, the CDR3 is TGCAGTGCTAGAGGGACTAGCGGGAGTCGGTACGAGCAGTACTTC. It yields the protein CSARGTSGSRYEQYF.

This clonotype was seen a single time. This chain connects TRBV10-3 to TRBJ2-7; 8 bases line up with TRBD2. This CDR3 is 15 amino acids long. Per the germline V gene, CDR1 is ENHRY and CDR2 is SYGVKD. The V gene end was trimmed by 6 bases and the J gene end by 3 bases; junction bases not matched to a gene: 10. The CDR3 nucleotides read TGTGCCATCAGCTTAAGCGGGAGCGGATACTACGAGCAGTACTTC. It translates to CAISLSGSGYYEQYF.

This clonotype came up many times. The chain joins TRBV11-1 to TRBJ2-1, with no clear D. CDR1 is SGHAT, CDR2 FQDESV, per germline (reference sequence). V was trimmed by 5 bases and J by 8 bases, leaving 16 bases between them. This CDR3 has 14 residues. The CDR3 loop reads CASSLGISTDEQFF. In DNA, the CDR3 is TGTGCCAGCAGCCTGGGGATCTCTACGGATGAGCAGTTCTTC.

V is TRBV5-4 and J is TRBJ1-2; D possibly corresponds to TRBD1 (5 bases). This CDR3 is 12 amino acids long. Trimming pared 4 bases from V and 6 bases from J, leaving 10 bases between. Germline V gives CDR1 SGHNT, CDR2 YYREEE (reference sequence). The CDR3 region has the DNA TGTGCCAGCAGCCTAGGGGCCGATGGCTACACCTTC. This codes for CASSLGADGYTF.

V and J are TRBV19 and TRBJ2-2; the D is unclear. Trimming pared 1 base from V and 4 bases from J, leaving 10 bases between. The CDR3 runs to 15 residues. CDR1 is LNHDA, CDR2 SQIVND, per germline (reference sequence). Here the CDR3 DNA reads TGTGCCAGTAGTATAGGAGAACTGAGCACCGGGGAGCTGTTTTTT. Encoded protein: CASSIGELSTGELFF. Variable domain in full (rest from reference TRBV19 and TRBJ2-2): DGGITQSPKYLFRKEGQNVTLSCEQNLNHDAMYWYRQDPGQGLRLIYYSQIVNDFQKGDIAEGYSVSREKKESFPLTVTSAQKNPTAFYLCASSIGELSTGELFFGEGSRLTVL.

This clonotype was picked up a small number of times. The chain is built from TRBV24-1 and TRBJ2-2; D remains unclear. The CDR3 is 15 residues long. The V end was cut by 5 bases, the J end by 7 bases, with 16 bases between. Looked up from germline, CDR1 is KGHDR and CDR2 is SFDVKD. The chain's CDR3 is CATSAPIKWGGELFF. The CDR3 DNA reads as TGTGCCACCAGTGCCCCTATAAAGTGGGGCGGGGAGCTGTTTTTT.

This clonotype was counted only a few times. This chain joins TRBV2 and TRBJ2-2; D unclear. Germline lookup yields CDR1 SNHLY and CDR2 FYNNEI. Trimming removed 10 bases at V and 7 bases at J, with 19 bases between. CDR3 length equals 14 residues. The CDR3 DNA reads TGTGCCACCCGTGAGACAAACGGGCTCGGGGAGCTGTTTTTT. Its translation: CATRETNGLGELFF.